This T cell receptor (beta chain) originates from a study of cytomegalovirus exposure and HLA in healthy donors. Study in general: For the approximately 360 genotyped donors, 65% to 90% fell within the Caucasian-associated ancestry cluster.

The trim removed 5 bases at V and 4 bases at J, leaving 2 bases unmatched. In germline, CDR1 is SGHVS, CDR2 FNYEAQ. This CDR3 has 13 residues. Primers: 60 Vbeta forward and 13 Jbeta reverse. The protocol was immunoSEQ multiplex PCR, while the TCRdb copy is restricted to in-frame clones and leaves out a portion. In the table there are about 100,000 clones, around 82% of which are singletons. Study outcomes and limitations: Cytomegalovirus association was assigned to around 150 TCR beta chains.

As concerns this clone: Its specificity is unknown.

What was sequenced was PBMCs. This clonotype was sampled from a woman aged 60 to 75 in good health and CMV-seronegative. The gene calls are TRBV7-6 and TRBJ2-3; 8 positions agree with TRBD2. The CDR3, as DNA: TGTGCCAGCAGCCCCGGGGGGGCAGATACGCAGTATTTT. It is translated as CASSPGGADTQYF. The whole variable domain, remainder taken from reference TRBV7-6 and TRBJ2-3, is GAGVSQSPRYKVTKRGQDVALRCDPISGHVSLYWYRQALGQGPEFLTYFNYEAQQDKSGLPNDRFSAERPEGSISTLTIQRTEQRDSAMYRCASSPGGADTQYFGPGTRLTVL.